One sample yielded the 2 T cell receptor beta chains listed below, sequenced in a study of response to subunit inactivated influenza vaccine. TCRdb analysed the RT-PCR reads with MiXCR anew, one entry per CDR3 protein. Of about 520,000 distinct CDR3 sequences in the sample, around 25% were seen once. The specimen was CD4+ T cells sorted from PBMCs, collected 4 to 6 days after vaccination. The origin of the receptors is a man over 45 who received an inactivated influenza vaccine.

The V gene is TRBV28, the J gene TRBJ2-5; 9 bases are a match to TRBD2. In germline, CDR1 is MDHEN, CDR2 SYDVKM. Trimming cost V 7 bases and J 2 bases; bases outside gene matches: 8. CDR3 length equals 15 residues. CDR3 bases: TGTGCCAGCACTATTAGCGGGAGCGGGCAAGAGACCCAGTACTTC. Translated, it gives CASTISGSGQETQYF.

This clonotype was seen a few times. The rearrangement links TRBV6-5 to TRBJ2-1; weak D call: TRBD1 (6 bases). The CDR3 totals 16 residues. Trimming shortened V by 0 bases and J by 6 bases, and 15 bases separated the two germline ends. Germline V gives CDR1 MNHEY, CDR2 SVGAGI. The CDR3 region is CASSYSKRGHLNEQFF. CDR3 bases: TGTGCCAGCAGTTACTCCAAACGGGGACATCTCAATGAGCAGTTCTTC.